This TCR beta chain came from a study of shared T cell receptors in the human thymus. The table lists this clone with a count of one. Generated by immunoSEQ multiplex PCR, the TCRdb table keeps only in-frame clones and is missing some. Of hundreds of thousands of clones listed, roughly 90% are singletons. This sample also belongs to another study, concerning human thymus T cells. As that report states: Resections obtained during corrective heart surgery supplied the thymus tissue. It looked as if thymic and blood repertoires used V and J genes in a biased way. Highly overlapping thymic repertoires among unrelated individuals were reported in related research.

Sequencing was carried out using thymocytes. The TCR was taken from a boy under two years old with a congenital heart defect.

The CDR3 sequence: CATSRASGLSSYNEQFF. The CDR3 nucleotides are TGTGCCACCAGCCGAGCTAGCGGTTTAAGCTCCTACAATGAGCAGTTCTTC. The V gene is TRBV15, the J gene TRBJ2-1; 7 bases align to TRBD2. This CDR3 contains 17 residues. V was clipped by 5 bases and J by 0 bases; unmatched bases: 10. Germline assignment: CDR1 LNHNV and CDR2 YYDKDF (reference sequence).